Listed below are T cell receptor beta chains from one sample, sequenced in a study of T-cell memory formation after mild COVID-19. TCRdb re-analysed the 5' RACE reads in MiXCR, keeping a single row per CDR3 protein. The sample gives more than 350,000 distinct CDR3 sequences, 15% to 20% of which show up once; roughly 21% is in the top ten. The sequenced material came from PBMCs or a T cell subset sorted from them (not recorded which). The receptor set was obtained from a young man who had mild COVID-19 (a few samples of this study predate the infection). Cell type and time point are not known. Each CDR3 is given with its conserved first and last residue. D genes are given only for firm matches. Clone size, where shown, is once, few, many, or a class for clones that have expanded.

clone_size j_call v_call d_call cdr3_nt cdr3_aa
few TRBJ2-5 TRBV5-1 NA TGCGCCAGCAGCTTAAGGCGGCAAGAGACCCAGTACTTC CASSLRRQETQYF
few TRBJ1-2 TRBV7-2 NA TGTGCCAGCAGCTTAGGGTTTAATCCAGGGATAAACTACACCTTC CASSLGFNPGINYTF
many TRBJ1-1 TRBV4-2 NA TGTGCCAGCAGCCAGGCCGGACAGAACACTGAAGCTTTCTTT CASSQAGQNTEAFF
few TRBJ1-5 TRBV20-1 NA TGCAGTGCTACTTGGGACCTTTATAGCAATCAGCCCCAGCATTTT CSATWDLYSNQPQHF
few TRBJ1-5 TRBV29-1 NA TGCAGCGCCTCACAAACCAATCAGCCCCAGCATTTT CSASQTNQPQHF
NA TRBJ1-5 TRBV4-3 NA TGCGCCAGCAGCCCGGACAAGGGATATCAGCCCCAGCATTTT CASSPDKGYQPQHF
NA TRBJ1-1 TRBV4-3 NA TGCGCCAGCAGCCAAGATGGCAGGGGAGGGGGCACTGAAGCTTTCTTT CASSQDGRGGGTEAFF
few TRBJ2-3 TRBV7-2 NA TGTGCCAGCAGCCCGCTAGGGGTGTTTAGCACAGATACGCAGTATTTT CASSPLGVFSTDTQYF
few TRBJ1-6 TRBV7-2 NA TGTGCCAGCAGCTTCGACAGAAACTCACCCCTCCACTTT CASSFDRNSPLHF
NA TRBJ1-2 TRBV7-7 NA TGTGCCAGCAGCTTAGATCCTGGCTACACCTTC CASSLDPGYTF
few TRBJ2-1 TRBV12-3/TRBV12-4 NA TGTGCCAGCAGACACGGGACGGCGAGCCCCTACAATGAGCAGTTCTTC CASRHGTASPYNEQFF
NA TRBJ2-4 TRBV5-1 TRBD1 TGCGCCAGCAGCGCAGGGGACAGCGAAGTTTTAGCCAAAAACATTCAGTACTTC CASSAGDSEVLAKNIQYF
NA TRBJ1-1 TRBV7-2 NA TGTGCCAGCAGCTTAGGTAGCCCAGGGGCTCAGAACACTGAAGCTTTCTTT CASSLGSPGAQNTEAFF
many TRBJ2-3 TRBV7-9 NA TGTGCCAGCAGCCCCTCGAGGTTTCGCACAGATACGCAGTATTTT CASSPSRFRTDTQYF
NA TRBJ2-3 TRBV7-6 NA TGTGCCAGCAGCTTAGTGTGGGCTAACCAAGGGGAGCAGTATTTT CASSLVWANQGEQYF
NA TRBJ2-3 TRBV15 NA TGTGCCACCAGCAGAGGTCTGGACGATACGCAGTATTTT CATSRGLDDTQYF
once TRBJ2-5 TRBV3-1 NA TGTGCCAGCAGCCAAGGAAAAGCGGAGCAAGAGACCCAGTACTTC CASSQGKAEQETQYF
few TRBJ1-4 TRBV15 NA TGTGCCACCAGCAGAGATAGTCCCTCCACCAGGGAGGACGAAAAACTGTTTTTT CATSRDSPSTREDEKLFF
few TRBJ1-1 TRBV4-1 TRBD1 TGCGCCAGCAGCCACGCGGACAGGGCTTACACTGAAGCTTTCTTT CASSHADRAYTEAFF
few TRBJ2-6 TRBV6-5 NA TGTGCCACGGGGTCTGGGGCCAACGTCCTGACTTTC CATGSGANVLTF
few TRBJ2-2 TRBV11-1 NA TGTGCCAGCAGCAAGGGTGTGGGCACCGGGGAGCTGTTTTTT CASSKGVGTGELFF
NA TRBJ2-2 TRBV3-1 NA TGTGCCAGCAGGGTCGAAAACACCGGGGAGCTGTTTTTT CASRVENTGELFF
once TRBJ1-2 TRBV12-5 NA TGTGCTAGTGGTTTGACCCCAGGGGTCTCGGGTGGCTACACCTTC CASGLTPGVSGGYTF
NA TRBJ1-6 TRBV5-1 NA TGCGCCAGCAGCACAATGGGCCCGGATAATTCACCCCTCCACTTT CASSTMGPDNSPLHF
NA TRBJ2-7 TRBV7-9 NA TGTGCCAGCAGACGAGAATACGAGCAGTACTTC CASRREYEQYF
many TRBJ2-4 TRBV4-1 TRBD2 TGCGCCAGCAGCCAAGATCCTGGCAGCGGGGGCACTCAGTACTTC CASSQDPGSGGTQYF
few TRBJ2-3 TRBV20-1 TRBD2 TGCAGTGTCCCAGCGGGGGCCGGGGATACGCAGTATTTT CSVPAGAGDTQYF
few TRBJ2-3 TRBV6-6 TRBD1 TGTGCCAGCAGTCCACCGCCGGGACAGGGGCCCCTCCGAGCAGGCACAGATACGCAGTATTTT CASSPPPGQGPLRAGTDTQYF
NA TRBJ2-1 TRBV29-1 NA TGCAGCGTTGAGTCTTTCGCAGGGTCGGATGAGCAGTTCTTC CSVESFAGSDEQFF
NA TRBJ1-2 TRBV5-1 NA TGCGCCAGCAGCTACGACCGGCCTGACTATGGCTACACCTTC CASSYDRPDYGYTF
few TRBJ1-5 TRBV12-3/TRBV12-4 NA TGTGCCAGCAGTTTCGGTCGGGAGAAGCCCCAGCATTTT CASSFGREKPQHF
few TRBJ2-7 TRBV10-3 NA TGTGCCATTGAGGGTTCTAGCTCCTACGAGCAGTACTTC CAIEGSSSYEQYF
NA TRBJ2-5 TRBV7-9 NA TGTGCCAGCAGCTCCCCCGCGACGAGAGAGACCCAGTACTTC CASSSPATRETQYF
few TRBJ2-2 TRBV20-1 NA TGCAGTGCTAGAATTTTCTCCGGGGAGCTGTTTTTT CSARIFSGELFF
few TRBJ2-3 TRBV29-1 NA TGCAGCGTTGGAGCTTTCAGGGGAGTCGTTCCAGATACGCAGTATTTT CSVGAFRGVVPDTQYF
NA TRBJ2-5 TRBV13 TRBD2 TGTGCCAGCAGCTCGGGGGGAGGCCAAGAGACCCAGTACTTC CASSSGGGQETQYF
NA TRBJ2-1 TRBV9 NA TGTGCCAGCAGCGTAGTGAGGGGTTCCTACAATGAGCAGTTCTTC CASSVVRGSYNEQFF
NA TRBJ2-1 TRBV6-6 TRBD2 TGTGCCAGCAGAAAGGGACTAGCGGGTAGCTCCTACAATGAGCAGTTCTTC CASRKGLAGSSYNEQFF
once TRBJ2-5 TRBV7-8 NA TGTGCCAGCAGCCCCGGGCCCTGGGGGACCCAGTACTTC CASSPGPWGTQYF
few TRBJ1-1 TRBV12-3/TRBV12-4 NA TGTGCCAGCAGTTTACGGGGTGAACTGACTGAAGCTTTCTTT CASSLRGELTEAFF
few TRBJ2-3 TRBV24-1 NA TGTGCCACCAGTGTACGGGACGAGGATACGCAGTATTTT CATSVRDEDTQYF
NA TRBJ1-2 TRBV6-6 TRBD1 TGTGCCAGCAGTTCAGGGGGGCTGCCTGACTATGGCTACACCTTC CASSSGGLPDYGYTF
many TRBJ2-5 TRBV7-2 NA TGTGCCAGCAGCGTTTTAGATCAAGAGACCCAGTACTTC CASSVLDQETQYF
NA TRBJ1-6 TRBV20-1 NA TGCAGTGCTAGGAATGCCGCCCATAATTCACCCCTCCACTTT CSARNAAHNSPLHF
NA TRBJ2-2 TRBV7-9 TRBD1 TGTGCCAGCAGGCCACAGGGGGCAGGCACCGGGGAGCTGTTTTTT CASRPQGAGTGELFF
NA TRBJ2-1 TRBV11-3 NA TGTGCCAGCTCCCAGGGAAATTCCTACAATGAGCAGTTCTTC CASSQGNSYNEQFF
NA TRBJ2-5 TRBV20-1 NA TGCAGTGCTACAGGTTCAGAGGGGTCTTTCCAAGAGACCCAGTACTTC CSATGSEGSFQETQYF
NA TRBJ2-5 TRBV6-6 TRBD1 TGTGCCAGCACTACAGGGGTGGGAGAGACCCAGTACTTC CASTTGVGETQYF
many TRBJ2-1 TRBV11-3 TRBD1 TGTGCCAGCAGCCCCGGTGCAGGGGGTTACAATGAGCAGTTCTTC CASSPGAGGYNEQFF
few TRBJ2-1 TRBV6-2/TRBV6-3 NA TGTGCCAGCAGCTTTACTCCAATCCAATTCTACAATGAGCAGTTCTTC CASSFTPIQFYNEQFF
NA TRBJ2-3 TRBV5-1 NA TGCGCCAGCAGCTTCGGACAACAAGATACGCAGTATTTT CASSFGQQDTQYF
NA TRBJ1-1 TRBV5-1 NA TGCGCCAGCCGGACAGTGAACACTGAAGCTTTCTTT CASRTVNTEAFF
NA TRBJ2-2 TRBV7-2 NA TGTGCCAGCAGCTTTATCTTTTCACCGAACACCGGGGAGCTGTTTTTT CASSFIFSPNTGELFF
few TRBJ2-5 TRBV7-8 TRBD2 TGTGCCAGCAGCCCAAGATCCGCTAGCGGGGGGGCTCTCCAAGAGACCCAGTACTTC CASSPRSASGGALQETQYF
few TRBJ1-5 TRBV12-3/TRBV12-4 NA TGTGCCAGCAGGGTGGGGATTCAGCCCCAGCATTTT CASRVGIQPQHF
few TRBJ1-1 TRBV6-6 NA TGTGCCAGCATCGTCGGAGGTAGGACTGAAGCTTTCTTT CASIVGGRTEAFF
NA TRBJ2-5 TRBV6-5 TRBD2 TGTGCCAGCATTCTTAGCGGGGGGGCCGGAGAGACCCAGTACTTC CASILSGGAGETQYF
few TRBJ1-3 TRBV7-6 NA TGTGCCAGCAGCTTTCATCTCGGGACCCCTGGAAACACCATATATTTT CASSFHLGTPGNTIYF
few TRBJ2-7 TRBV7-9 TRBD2 TGTGCCAGCAGCTCCTCGAGACTAGCGGGGCTCTACGAGCAGTACTTC CASSSSRLAGLYEQYF